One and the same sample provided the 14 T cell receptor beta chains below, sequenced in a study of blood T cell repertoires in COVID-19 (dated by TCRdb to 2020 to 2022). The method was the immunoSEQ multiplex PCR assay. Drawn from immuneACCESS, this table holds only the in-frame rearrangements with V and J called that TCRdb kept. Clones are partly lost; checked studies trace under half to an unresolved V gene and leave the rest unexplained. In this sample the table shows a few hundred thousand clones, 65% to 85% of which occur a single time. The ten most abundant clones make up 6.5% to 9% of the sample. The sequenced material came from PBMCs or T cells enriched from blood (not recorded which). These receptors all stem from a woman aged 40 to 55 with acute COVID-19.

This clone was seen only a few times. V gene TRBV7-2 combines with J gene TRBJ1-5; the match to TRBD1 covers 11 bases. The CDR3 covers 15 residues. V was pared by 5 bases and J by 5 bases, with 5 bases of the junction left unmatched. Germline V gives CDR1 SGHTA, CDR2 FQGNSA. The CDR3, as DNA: TGTGCCAGCAGCAAAAGGACAGGGGGCGATCAGCCCCAGCATTTT. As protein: CASSKRTGGDQPQHF.

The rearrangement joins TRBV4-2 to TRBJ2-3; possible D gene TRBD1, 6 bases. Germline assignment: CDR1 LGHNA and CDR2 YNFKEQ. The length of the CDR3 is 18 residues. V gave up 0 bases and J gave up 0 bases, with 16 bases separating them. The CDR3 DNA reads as TGTGCCAGCAGCCAAGATCCCCGGACAGTTCTTAGCACAGATACGCAGTATTTT. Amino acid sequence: CASSQDPRTVLSTDTQYF.

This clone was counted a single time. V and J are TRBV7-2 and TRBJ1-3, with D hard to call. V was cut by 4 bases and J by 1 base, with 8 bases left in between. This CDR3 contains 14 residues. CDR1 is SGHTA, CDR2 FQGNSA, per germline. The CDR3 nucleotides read TGTGCCAGCAGCTCCCAAATTTCTGGAAACACCATATATTTT. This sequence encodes CASSSQISGNTIYF.

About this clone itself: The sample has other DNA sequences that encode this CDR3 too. The chain's CDR3 is CASSVGPGSYEQYF. The CDR3 DNA sequence: TGTGCCAGCAGCGTAGGCCCGGGTTCCTACGAGCAGTACTTC. This chain links TRBV9 with TRBJ2-7; no clear D gene. The CDR3 consists of 14 residues. Germline-derived CDR1 and CDR2 are SGDLS and YYNGEE. Deletions cut 0 bases from V and 1 base from J, with 8 bases between.

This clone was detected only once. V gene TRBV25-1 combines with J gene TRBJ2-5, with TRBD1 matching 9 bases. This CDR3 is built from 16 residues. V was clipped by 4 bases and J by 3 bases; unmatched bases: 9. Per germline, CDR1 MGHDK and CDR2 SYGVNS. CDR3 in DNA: TGTGCCAGCAGTGCTTTGACCACAGGGGGCGAAGAGACCCAGTACTTC. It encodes CASSALTTGGEETQYF.

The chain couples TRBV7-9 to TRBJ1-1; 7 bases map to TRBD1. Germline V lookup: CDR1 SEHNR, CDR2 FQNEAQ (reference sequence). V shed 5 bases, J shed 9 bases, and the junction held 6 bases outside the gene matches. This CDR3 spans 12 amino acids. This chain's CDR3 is CASSLTTGKAFF. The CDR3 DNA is TGTGCCAGCAGCCTTACGACAGGGAAAGCTTTCTTT.

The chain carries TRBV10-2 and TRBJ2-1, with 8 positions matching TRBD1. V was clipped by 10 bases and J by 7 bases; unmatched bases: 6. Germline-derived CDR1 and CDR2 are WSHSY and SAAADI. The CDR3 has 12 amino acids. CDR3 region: CATVRGQNEQFF. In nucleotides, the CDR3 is TGCGCCACCGTCAGGGGGCAAAATGAGCAGTTCTTC.

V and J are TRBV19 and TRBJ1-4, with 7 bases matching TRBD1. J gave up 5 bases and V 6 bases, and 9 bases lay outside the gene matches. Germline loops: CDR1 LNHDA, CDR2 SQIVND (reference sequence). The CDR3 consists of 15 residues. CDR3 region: CASRPTGTENEKLFF. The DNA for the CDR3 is TGTGCCAGTAGGCCTACCGGGACAGAGAATGAAAAACTGTTTTTT.

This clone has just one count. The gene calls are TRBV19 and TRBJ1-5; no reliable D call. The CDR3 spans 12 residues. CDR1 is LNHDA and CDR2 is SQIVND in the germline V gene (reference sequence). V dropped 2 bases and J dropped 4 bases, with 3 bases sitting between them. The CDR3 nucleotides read TGTGCCAGTAGTATACTAAATCAGCCCCAGCATTTT. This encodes CASSILNQPQHF.

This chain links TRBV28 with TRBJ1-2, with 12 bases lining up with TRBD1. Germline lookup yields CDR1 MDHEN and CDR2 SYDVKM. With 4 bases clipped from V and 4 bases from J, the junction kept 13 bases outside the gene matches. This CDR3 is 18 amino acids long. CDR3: CASSSLGQGARGIYGYTF. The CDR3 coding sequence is TGTGCCAGCAGTTCCTTGGGACAGGGGGCGCGGGGGATCTATGGCTACACCTTC.

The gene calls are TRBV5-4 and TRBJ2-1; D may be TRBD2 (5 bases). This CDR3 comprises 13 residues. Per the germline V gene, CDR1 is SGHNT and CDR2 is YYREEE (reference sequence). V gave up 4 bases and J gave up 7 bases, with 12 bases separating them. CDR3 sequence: CASSPPGVNEQFF. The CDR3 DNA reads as TGTGCCAGCAGCCCCCCCGGGGTAAATGAGCAGTTCTTC.

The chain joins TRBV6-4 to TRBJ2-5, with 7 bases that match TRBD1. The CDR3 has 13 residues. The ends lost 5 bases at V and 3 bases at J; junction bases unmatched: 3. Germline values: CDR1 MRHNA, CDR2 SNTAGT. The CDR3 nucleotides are TGTGCCAGCAGTAGAGACAGGGAAGAGACCCAGTACTTC. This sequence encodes CASSRDREETQYF.

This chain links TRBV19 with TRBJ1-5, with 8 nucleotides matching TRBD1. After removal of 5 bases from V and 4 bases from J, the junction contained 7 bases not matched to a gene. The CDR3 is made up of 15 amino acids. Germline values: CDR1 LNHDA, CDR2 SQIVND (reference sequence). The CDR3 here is CASSYGQGRNQPQHF. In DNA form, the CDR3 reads TGTGCCAGTAGTTACGGACAGGGACGGAATCAGCCCCAGCATTTT.

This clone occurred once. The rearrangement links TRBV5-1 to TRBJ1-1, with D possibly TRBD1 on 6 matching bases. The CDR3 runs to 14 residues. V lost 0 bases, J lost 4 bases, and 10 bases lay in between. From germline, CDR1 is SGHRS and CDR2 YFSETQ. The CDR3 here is CASSLGGPGTEAFF. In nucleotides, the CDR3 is TGCGCCAGCAGCTTGGGGGGGCCCGGCACTGAAGCTTTCTTT.